The present entry profiles one T cell receptor beta chain with its context. Its specificity is unknown. CDR3 length: 12 amino acids. The V end was cut by 7 bases, the J end by 4 bases, with 10 bases between. Germline CDR1 and CDR2: SNHLY and FYNNEI. This sample is drawn from a study of shared clonotypes between healthy human individuals. The protocol was immunoSEQ multiplex PCR, while the TCRdb copy is restricted to in-frame clones and leaves out a portion. The sample has 550,000 to 650,000 clones; approximately 96% are singletons. Points from the study as a whole: It was the non-shared clonotypes that had lower generation probabilities than clonotypes shared by all four donors. Sampling covered nothing but blood. Tissue TCR repertoires likely differ from those found in blood.

The naive CD8 fraction comprised CD45RO-negative cells positively selected for CCR7 and excluded terminally differentiated effector memory CD45RA+ cells. The receptor's source is a young woman in good health. The sample consisted of naive CD8+ T cells sorted from blood. V is TRBV2 and J is TRBJ2-5, with TRBD2 as a possible D gene (6 bases). CDR3 sequence: CASIDGGETQYF. The CDR3 nucleotides read TGTGCCAGCATCGACGGGGGAGAGACCCAGTACTTC.